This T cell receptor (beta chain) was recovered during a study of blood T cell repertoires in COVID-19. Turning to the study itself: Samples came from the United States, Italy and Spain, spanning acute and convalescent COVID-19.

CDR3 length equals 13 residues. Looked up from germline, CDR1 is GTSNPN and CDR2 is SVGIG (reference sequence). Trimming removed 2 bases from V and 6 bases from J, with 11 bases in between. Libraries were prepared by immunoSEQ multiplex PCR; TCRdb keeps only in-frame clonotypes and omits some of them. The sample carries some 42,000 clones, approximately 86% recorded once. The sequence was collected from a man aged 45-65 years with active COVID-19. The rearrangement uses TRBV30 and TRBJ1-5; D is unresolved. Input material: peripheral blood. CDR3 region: CAWSIGGPQPQHF. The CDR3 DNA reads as TGTGCCTGGAGTATTGGAGGACCTCAGCCCCAGCATTTT. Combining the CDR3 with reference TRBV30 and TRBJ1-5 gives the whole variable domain SQTIHQWPATLVQPVGSPLSLECTVEGTSNPNLYWYRQAAGRGLQLLFYSVGIGQISSEVPQNLSASRPQDRQFILSSKKLLLSDSGFYLCAWSIGGPQPQHFGDGTRLSIL.